This is a list of T cell receptor beta chains from one sample in a study of early T cells in non-severe SARS-CoV-2 infection. MiXCR, applied by TCRdb to the 5' RACE reads, yields one record per CDR3 protein. The profile shows tens of thousands of distinct CDR3 sequences, 4% to 5% of them singletons. What was sequenced was whole blood. The receptors were sampled from an adult who was a healthcare worker with PCR-confirmed SARS-CoV-2 infection or an uninfected control (not recorded which). CDR3s include the opening cysteine and the closing phenylalanine or tryptophan. Each record gives: D gene, J gene, V gene, clone size, CDR3 DNA, CDR3 protein. D genes are given only for firm matches. Expanded clones get a size class; other rows say once, few or many, or leave the size out.

d_call: TRBD1
j_call: TRBJ2-3
v_call: TRBV27
clone_size: few
cdr3_nt: TGTGCCAGCAGTTTTTGGACAGGGGGCGCAGATACGCAGTATTTT
cdr3_aa: CASSFWTGGADTQYF

d_call: .
j_call: TRBJ2-5
v_call: TRBV6-5
clone_size: many
cdr3_nt: TGTGCCAGCAGTTACCGGACGACCCAGTACTTC
cdr3_aa: CASSYRTTQYF

d_call: .
j_call: TRBJ2-5
v_call: TRBV6-5
clone_size: many
cdr3_nt: TGTGCCAGCACCGCGCCGGGCACACAAGAGACCCAGTACTTC
cdr3_aa: CASTAPGTQETQYF

d_call: .
j_call: TRBJ1-6
v_call: TRBV5-1
clone_size: many
cdr3_nt: TGCGCCAGCAGCTTCGGGGGGCCTTCACCCCTCCACTTT
cdr3_aa: CASSFGGPSPLHF

d_call: TRBD2
j_call: TRBJ2-5
v_call: TRBV7-2
clone_size: medium-sized
cdr3_nt: TGTGCCAGCAGCTCGATGCGGGGGGGCGAGACCCAGTACTTC
cdr3_aa: CASSSMRGGETQYF

d_call: TRBD1
j_call: TRBJ2-7
v_call: TRBV12-3/TRBV12-4
clone_size: many
cdr3_nt: TGTGCCAGCAGGGCGACAGGGGGCTACGAGCAGTACTTC
cdr3_aa: CASRATGGYEQYF

d_call: TRBD2
j_call: TRBJ2-1
v_call: TRBV14
clone_size: .
cdr3_nt: TGTGCCAGCAGCCACGTAGCGGGGGCACTGAATGAGCAGTTCTTC
cdr3_aa: CASSHVAGALNEQFF

d_call: TRBD2
j_call: TRBJ2-7
v_call: TRBV6-1
clone_size: .
cdr3_nt: TGTGCCAGCAGGGTACTAGCGGGGGTTTCCTACGAGCAGTACTTC
cdr3_aa: CASRVLAGVSYEQYF

d_call: TRBD1
j_call: TRBJ1-2
v_call: TRBV10-3
clone_size: .
cdr3_nt: TGTGCCACCAGGGGGGAGGGCTACACCTTC
cdr3_aa: CATRGEGYTF

d_call: .
j_call: TRBJ2-7
v_call: TRBV20-1
clone_size: medium-sized
cdr3_nt: TGCAGTGCTGACCACAGGGACTCCTACGAGCAGTACTTC
cdr3_aa: CSADHRDSYEQYF

d_call: TRBD1
j_call: TRBJ1-1
v_call: TRBV6-1
clone_size: .
cdr3_nt: TGTGCCAGCAGGGAACAGGGGAGGAACACTGAAGCTTTCTTT
cdr3_aa: CASREQGRNTEAFF

d_call: TRBD2
j_call: TRBJ2-5
v_call: TRBV7-9
clone_size: few
cdr3_nt: TGTGCCAGCAGCTTAGGAGTAGCGGGGCAAGAGACCCAGTACTTC
cdr3_aa: CASSLGVAGQETQYF

d_call: TRBD1
j_call: TRBJ2-1
v_call: TRBV4-3
clone_size: many
cdr3_nt: TGCGCCAGCAGCCAAGATTGGGACAGGGTTGGCTCCTACAATGAGCAGTTCTTC
cdr3_aa: CASSQDWDRVGSYNEQFF

d_call: .
j_call: TRBJ2-4
v_call: TRBV10-1
clone_size: .
cdr3_nt: TGCGCCAGCCCCTCGGAGCGGGCGATAGCCAAAAACATTCAGTACTTC
cdr3_aa: CASPSERAIAKNIQYF

d_call: .
j_call: TRBJ1-4
v_call: TRBV4-3
clone_size: .
cdr3_nt: TGCGCCAGCAGCCGCTCCGGAGGGGTTGGTGAAAAACTGTTTTTT
cdr3_aa: CASSRSGGVGEKLFF

d_call: TRBD1
j_call: TRBJ2-2
v_call: TRBV6-2/TRBV6-3
clone_size: many
cdr3_nt: TGTGCCATCCGACAGGGGAGTAGCACCGGGGAGCTGTTTTTT
cdr3_aa: CAIRQGSSTGELFF

d_call: TRBD1
j_call: TRBJ1-5
v_call: TRBV19
clone_size: few
cdr3_nt: TGTGCCAGTAGTACCAGGACAGGTCCAAACAGCAATCAGCCCCAGCATTTT
cdr3_aa: CASSTRTGPNSNQPQHF

d_call: .
j_call: TRBJ2-2
v_call: TRBV6-4
clone_size: .
cdr3_nt: TGTGCCAGCAGTGCAGGGGACACCGGGGAGCTGTTTTTT
cdr3_aa: CASSAGDTGELFF

d_call: .
j_call: TRBJ1-2
v_call: TRBV18
clone_size: many
cdr3_nt: TGTGCCAGCTCATTCGGCAGGACGGCCAACTATGGCTACACCTTC
cdr3_aa: CASSFGRTANYGYTF

d_call: .
j_call: TRBJ2-7
v_call: TRBV18
clone_size: many
cdr3_nt: TGTGCCAGCTCACCCGGGCTCCGCTACGAGCAGTACTTC
cdr3_aa: CASSPGLRYEQYF

d_call: .
j_call: TRBJ1-5
v_call: TRBV2
clone_size: few
cdr3_nt: TGTGCCAGCACGGGAAGGGTATATCAGCCCCAGCATTTT
cdr3_aa: CASTGRVYQPQHF

d_call: .
j_call: TRBJ2-5
v_call: TRBV5-4
clone_size: few
cdr3_nt: TGTGCCAGCAGCTTGGTAGTTCCTCAAGAGACCCAGTACTTC
cdr3_aa: CASSLVVPQETQYF

d_call: .
j_call: TRBJ1-3
v_call: TRBV25-1
clone_size: many
cdr3_nt: TGTGCCAGCACTCCTCGGGGGGCAGAAAACACCATATATTTT
cdr3_aa: CASTPRGAENTIYF

d_call: TRBD1
j_call: TRBJ2-1
v_call: TRBV12-3/TRBV12-4
clone_size: .
cdr3_nt: TGTGCCAGCAGTTTCGAGGGACAGGGACAGTTCTTC
cdr3_aa: CASSFEGQGQFF